The present entry profiles one T cell receptor (beta chain) with its context. Which antigen it targets is not known. No base quality information exists; no much larger clone differs at one position. In the prospective study, participants were 18 to 89 years old, resided in about two dozen geographic areas of the United States, and were enrolled through a virtual design. Cohort assignment in the prospective study relied on participant-reported clinical history from a screening survey and a study questionnaire. ImmuneRACE Cohort 3 recovered participants were defined by two consecutive negative NP/OP PCR tests, healthcare professional clearance, or symptom resolution. Mobile phlebotomists in the prospective study collected whole blood, serum and a nasopharyngeal or oropharyngeal swab from every participant. Over an approximately 2-month period, participants in the prospective study had the option of providing additional blood draws and questionnaires. Before DNA extraction, prospective study blood samples were shipped either frozen or at room temperature.

This specimen comes from a study of blood T cell repertoires in COVID-19 (dated by TCRdb to the early 2020s). About the investigation overall: Collaborator samples came from the United States, Italy and Spain and covered acute and convalescent phases of COVID-19. Nearly every sample came with metadata listing a de-identified subject ID, COVID-19 status, age in years and sex. The repertoires were released in a freely available public database meant as a resource for research on the immune response to SARS-CoV-2. The samples were drawn from two sources: the first 160 participants of the ongoing ImmuneRACE study, and 1,000 to 1,500 subjects contributed by 6 global collaborators. Subjects who had been exposed to COVID-19, were actively infected with it, or had recovered from it provided the deeply sampled blood TCRbeta repertoires that made up the dataset. The material from the prospective study consisted of cDNA or gDNA derived from T cells, B-cell-depleted T cells, or PBMCs. HLA class I and class II types, where available, came from metadata supplied by the sample provider rather than from assay-based typing.

Broad study findings and their caveats: The quantity of clinical and demographic metadata differed by source and by participant and was supplied without curation.

TCRbeta CDR3 regions were amplified from genomic DNA by means of the immunoSEQ Assay, a bias-controlled multiplex PCR. The study's processing was this. The number of nucleated cells in each sample was estimated by amplification of reference gene primers within the assay. Sequence reads were collapsed and filtered to measure the absolute abundance of every unique TCRbeta CDR3 rearrangement. Productive Simpson clonality was computed per sample as the square root of Simpson's diversity index over productive rearrangements. TCRdb limited this immuneACCESS table to in-frame rearrangements with V and J called. A share of clones is missing; checked studies link under half to unresolved V genes, and the rest is unexplained. The V and J calls and clone size come from that table; D and trimming were worked out from the DNA. This sample comprises 200,000 to 300,000 clones, approximately 90% of them detected only once. The ten largest clones add up to roughly 10% of the sample.

Material for sequencing was PBMCs or T cells enriched from blood (not recorded which). The clonotype was recovered from a man in his forties who had recovered from COVID-19.

The CDR3 in this case is CASSQEGSSYNEQFF. The DNA reads TGCGCCAGCAGCCAAGAGGGGAGCTCCTACAATGAGCAGTTCTTC. The V and J genes are TRBV4-1 and TRBJ2-1; the D region possibly corresponds to TRBD2 (5 bases align). CDR1 and CDR2 (MGHRA, YSYEKL) derive from the germline V gene. Deletion took 0 bases off V and 0 bases off J, with a span of 6 bases between the germline ends. From the cysteine up to the phenylalanine, the CDR3 has a length of 15 residues. Only the CDR3 DNA stays, 45 bases, in frame from base 1.